Listed below are T cell receptor beta chains from one sample, sequenced in a study of neurological immune-mediated disorders. TCRdb re-analysed the 5' RACE reads in MiXCR, keeping a single row per CDR3 protein. Of roughly 39,000 distinct CDR3 sequences listed, approximately 7.2% are singletons. The sample comprised CD4+ T cells from blood. The receptors were gathered from a man aged 50-60 years in good health. Each CDR3 is given with its conserved first and last residue. The D gene is left open where the match is weak. Size tells how often a clone was seen (once, few, many) or the class of an expanded clone, and some rows leave it out.

d_gene,abundance,j_gene,v_gene,CDR3aa,CDR3nt
TRBD1,many,TRBJ1-1,TRBV3-1,CASTHKGAVTEAFF,TGTGCCAGCACCCACAAGGGGGCTGTCACTGAAGCTTTCTTT
NA,many,TRBJ2-3,TRBV18,CASSPLRGTSTDTQYF,TGTGCCAGCTCACCCCTAAGAGGGACTAGCACAGATACGCAGTATTTT
TRBD1,many,TRBJ2-7,TRBV27,CASRPGNRGQGYEQYF,TGTGCCAGCAGACCCGGGAACAGGGGGCAAGGTTACGAGCAGTACTTC
TRBD1,many,TRBJ2-7,TRBV27,CASSLMGTGTYEQYF,TGTGCCAGCAGTTTAATGGGGACAGGAACCTACGAGCAGTACTTC
NA,many,TRBJ1-1,TRBV5-1,CASRVTGFTEAFF,TGCGCCAGCCGCGTCACAGGGTTCACTGAAGCTTTCTTT
NA,many,TRBJ2-1,TRBV5-1,CASSPGVLKNEQFF,TGCGCCAGCAGCCCTGGAGTACTTAAGAATGAGCAGTTCTTC
NA,many,TRBJ2-7,TRBV5-1,CASRPHGTSYEQYF,TGCGCCAGCAGGCCTCACGGGACCTCCTACGAGCAGTACTTC
NA,many,TRBJ1-1,TRBV5-1,CASSLGGMNTEAFF,TGCGCCAGCAGCTTGGGAGGAATGAACACTGAAGCTTTCTTT
TRBD1,many,TRBJ2-7,TRBV5-1,CASKSPDRGLYEQYF,TGCGCCAGCAAGAGCCCGGACAGGGGTCTTTACGAGCAGTACTTC
NA,many,TRBJ2-5,TRBV7-8,CASSLARGREETQYF,TGTGCCAGCAGCTTAGCGCGGGGGCGAGAAGAGACCCAGTACTTC
NA,few,TRBJ1-4,TRBV30,CAWSAGTGANEKLFF,TGTGCCTGGAGTGCCGGCACAGGCGCTAATGAAAAACTGTTTTTT
NA,many,TRBJ1-4,TRBV6-6,CASSRPGSGEKLFF,TGTGCCAGCAGCCGCCCGGGGTCGGGAGAAAAACTGTTTTTT
NA,many,TRBJ2-7,TRBV6-5,CASSYRENYEQYF,TGTGCCAGCAGTTACAGGGAGAACTACGAGCAGTACTTC
TRBD2,many,TRBJ2-1,TRBV6-2/TRBV6-3,CASSLSGLAGASSYNEQFF,TGTGCCAGCAGCCTATCTGGGCTAGCGGGAGCCTCCTCCTACAATGAGCAGTTCTTC
NA,many,TRBJ2-3,TRBV12-3/TRBV12-4,CASRGTSNTDTQYF,TGTGCCAGCAGGGGGACTTCTAACACAGATACGCAGTATTTT
NA,many,TRBJ2-7,TRBV6-5,CASSEGGGLHRQYF,TGTGCCAGCTCGGAGGGTGGCGGACTTCACCGGCAGTACTTC
TRBD2,NA,TRBJ2-7,TRBV20-1,CSAELAGANEQYF,TGCAGTGCTGAACTAGCGGGAGCAAACGAGCAGTACTTC
NA,many,TRBJ1-6,TRBV5-6,CASSLEALNYNSPLHF,TGTGCCAGCAGCTTGGAAGCGCTGAACTATAATTCACCCCTCCACTTT
TRBD2,many,TRBJ2-1,TRBV5-1,CASSRQGSGGYNEQFF,TGCGCCAGCAGCCGTCAGGGTAGCGGGGGCTACAATGAGCAGTTCTTC
TRBD1,many,TRBJ1-6,TRBV5-1,CASSLKGQGGSPLHF,TGCGCCAGCAGCTTGAAGGGACAGGGGGGTTCACCCCTCCACTTT
NA,many,TRBJ2-5,TRBV4-1,CASSQGFALQETQYF,TGCGCCAGCAGCCAAGGGTTCGCCCTCCAAGAGACCCAGTACTTC
NA,NA,TRBJ2-1,TRBV21-1,CASSKVNPPFF,TGTGCCAGCAGCAAAGTCAACCCTCCTTTCTTC
NA,many,TRBJ2-7,TRBV5-6,CASSPTGSYEQYF,TGTGCCAGCAGCCCCACAGGGTCCTACGAGCAGTACTTC
TRBD2,many,TRBJ2-1,TRBV20-1,CSASGVERLAGSPNEQFF,TGCAGTGCTAGTGGTGTCGAACGACTAGCGGGAAGTCCAAATGAGCAGTTCTTC
NA,many,TRBJ2-7,TRBV7-2,CASSFISETYSYEQYF,TGTGCCAGCAGCTTTATTAGCGAAACTTACTCCTACGAGCAGTACTTC
TRBD2,few,TRBJ2-1,TRBV10-3,CAISEAGTSGTNEQFF,TGTGCCATCAGTGAGGCCGGGACTAGCGGGACTAATGAGCAGTTCTTC
NA,many,TRBJ2-2,TRBV29-1,CSARLGLNTGELFF,TGCAGCGCCAGACTAGGGCTGAACACCGGGGAGCTGTTTTTT
NA,many,TRBJ2-7,TRBV20-1,CSARDFPEQYF,TGCAGTGCTAGGGACTTCCCCGAGCAGTACTTC
TRBD2,many,TRBJ2-5,TRBV24-1,CATSDAGLAGVSETQYF,TGTGCCACCAGTGATGCGGGACTAGCGGGAGTCAGTGAGACCCAGTACTTC
NA,many,TRBJ2-1,TRBV30,CACAQGPGSPGNEQFF,TGTGCCTGCGCACAGGGACCCGGGAGTCCGGGGAATGAGCAGTTCTTC
NA,many,TRBJ2-3,TRBV7-3,CASSYGPEADTQYF,TGTGCCAGCAGCTACGGGCCGGAGGCAGATACGCAGTATTTT
NA,many,TRBJ1-6,TRBV12-3/TRBV12-4,CASSGQGIGYSPLHF,TGTGCCAGCAGTGGGCAGGGTATAGGTTACTCACCCCTCCACTTT
NA,many,TRBJ2-2,TRBV14,CASSPLRGTGELFF,TGTGCCAGCAGCCCGCTCCGGGGGACCGGGGAGCTGTTTTTT
NA,many,TRBJ1-6,TRBV10-3,CAIGDMNSPLHF,TGTGCCATCGGGGATATGAATTCACCCCTCCACTTT
NA,many,TRBJ2-5,TRBV15,CATSRGGQETQYF,TGTGCCACCAGCAGAGGTGGGCAAGAGACCCAGTACTTC